These 10 T cell receptor beta chains came from one sample sequenced in a study of T cell responses to AZD1222 COVID-19 vaccine. TCRdb keeps only in-frame clones here, not all; method: immunoSEQ multiplex PCR. The sample lists 150,000 or so clones, less than 95% occurring once. The sample in question was peripheral blood, obtained 28 days after the second AZD1222 dose. Receptor source: an adult who received the AZD1222 COVID-19 vaccine.

The chain has TRBV5-1 and TRBJ2-1; 10 bases fit TRBD2. V lost 7 bases to trimming and J lost 4 bases; unmatched junction nucleotides: 11. This CDR3 has 16 residues. The V gene's germline CDR1 is SGHRS and CDR2 YFSETQ. The chain's CDR3 is CASSLLASGGYNEQFF. CDR3 DNA sequence: TGCGCCAGCTCCCTGCTGGCTAGCGGGGGATACAATGAGCAGTTCTTC.

In this sample, this clone turned up once. V gene TRBV7-3 combines with J gene TRBJ2-1, with TRBD2 matching 8 bases. The CDR3 spans 16 residues. Germline lookup yields CDR1 SGHTA and CDR2 FQGTGA. The V and J ends lost 3 bases and 7 bases, in that order; junction bases with no gene match: 11. The CDR3 nucleotides read TGTGCCAGCAGCTTGGCCCCCAGACTAGCGTCTAATGAGCAGTTCTTC. Residues: CASSLAPRLASNEQFF.

The CDR3 loop reads CASSQEGSGRITYEQYF. DNA of the CDR3: TGTGCCAGCAGCCAAGAAGGGAGCGGGAGGATCACCTACGAGCAGTACTTC. The chain carries TRBV3-1 (or the pseudogene TRBV3-2) and TRBJ2-7; 9 positions agree with TRBD2. The V gene's germline CDR1 is LGHDT and CDR2 YNNKEL (reference sequence). The CDR3 extends over 17 amino acids. V was pared by 0 bases and J by 2 bases, with 8 bases of the junction left unmatched.

The chain joins TRBV11-3 to TRBJ2-5; TRBD1 is a possible D gene (5 bases). This CDR3 spans 14 amino acids. Germline values: CDR1 SGHNT, CDR2 YENEEA. V dropped 5 bases and J dropped 7 bases, with 17 bases sitting between them. The CDR3 reads CASSQATGRGTQYF. The CDR3 DNA reads TGTGCCAGCAGCCAAGCAACAGGTCGCGGGACCCAGTACTTC.

The rearrangement uses TRBV5-6 and TRBJ2-3; TRBD1 or TRBD2 may be the D gene (7 bases each). Trimming shortened V by 7 bases and J by 4 bases, and 19 bases separated the two germline ends. The CDR3 contains 15 residues. Germline CDR1 reads SGHDT; CDR2 reads YYEEEE. The CDR3 sequence: CASGRDSRSPDTQYF. CDR3 DNA sequence: TGTGCCAGCGGGAGGGACAGCCGCTCCCCAGATACGCAGTATTTT.

This clone appeared a single time. The V gene is TRBV5-6, the J gene TRBJ1-6; TRBD1 might be the D (6 bases). Germline CDR1 reads SGHDT; CDR2 reads YYEEEE. The CDR3 length is 15 residues. The V end was cut by 1 base, the J end by 9 bases, with 14 bases between. The CDR3, as DNA: TGTGCCAGCAGCTTGTGGGACATGCCCGGTTCACCCCTCCACTTT. Translated, it gives CASSLWDMPGSPLHF.

This chain connects TRBV30 to TRBJ1-2; 8 nucleotides match TRBD1. The V gene's germline CDR1 is GTSNPN and CDR2 SVGIG (reference sequence). J was trimmed by 3 bases and V by 8 bases; bases with no gene match: 5. The CDR3 length is 12 residues. The DNA for the CDR3 is TGTGCCCTCAGGGGGCCTGACTATGGCTACACCTTC. This gives the protein CALRGPDYGYTF.

V is TRBV3-1 (or the pseudogene TRBV3-2) and J is TRBJ2-5; D is uncertain. V gave up 3 bases and J gave up 5 bases, with 16 bases separating them. Germline CDR1 reads LGHDT; CDR2 reads YNNKEL (reference sequence). The CDR3 sequence is 15 residues long. The CDR3 DNA follows: TGTGCCAGCAGCCAGAGACGGAAGACTGGGGAGACCCAGTACTTC. As protein: CASSQRRKTGETQYF.

J is TRBJ1-4 and V is TRBV10-2, with a possible D match to TRBD1 (5 bases). V was trimmed by 2 bases and J by 8 bases, leaving 12 bases between them. This CDR3 has 14 amino acids. In germline, CDR1 is WSHSY, CDR2 SAAADI. CDR3 protein: CASSEGASGEKLFF. For the CDR3, the DNA is TGCGCCAGCAGTGAGGGGGCTTCCGGGGAAAAACTGTTTTTT.

The chain is built from TRBV28 and TRBJ1-1; TRBD1 might be the D (5 bases). The CDR3 has 13 amino acids. V lost 3 bases, J lost 7 bases, and 12 bases lay in between. Germline CDR1 MDHEN, CDR2 SYDVKM. The CDR3 is CASSFPDSGEAFF. The CDR3 nucleotides read TGTGCCAGCAGTTTCCCCGACAGCGGTGAAGCTTTCTTT.